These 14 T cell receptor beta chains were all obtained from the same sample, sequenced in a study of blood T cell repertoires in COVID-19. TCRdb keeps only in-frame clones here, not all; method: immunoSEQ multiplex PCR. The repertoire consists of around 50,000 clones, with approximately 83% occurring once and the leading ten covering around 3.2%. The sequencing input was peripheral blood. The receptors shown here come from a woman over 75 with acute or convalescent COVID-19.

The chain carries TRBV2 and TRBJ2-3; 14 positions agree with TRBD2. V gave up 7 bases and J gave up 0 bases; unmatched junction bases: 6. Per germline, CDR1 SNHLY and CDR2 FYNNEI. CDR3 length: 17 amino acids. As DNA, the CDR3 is TGTGCCAGCATCCAAAGGACTAGCGGGGGGAGCACAGATACGCAGTATTTT. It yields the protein CASIQRTSGGSTDTQYF.

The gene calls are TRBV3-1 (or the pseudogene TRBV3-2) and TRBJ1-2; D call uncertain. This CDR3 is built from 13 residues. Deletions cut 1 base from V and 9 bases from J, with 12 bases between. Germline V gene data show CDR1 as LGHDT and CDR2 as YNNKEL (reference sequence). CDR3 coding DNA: TGTGCCAGCAGCCAAGCAGGAAGGGAGAGCTACACCTTC. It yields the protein CASSQAGRESYTF.

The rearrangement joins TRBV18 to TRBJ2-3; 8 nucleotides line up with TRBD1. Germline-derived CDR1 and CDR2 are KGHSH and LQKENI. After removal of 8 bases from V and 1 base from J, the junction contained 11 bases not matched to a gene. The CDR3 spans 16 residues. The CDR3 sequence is CASHPPQGARTDTQYF. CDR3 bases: TGTGCCAGCCACCCCCCCCAGGGGGCGCGCACAGATACGCAGTATTTT.

The CDR3 nucleotides read TGTGCCAGCAGTGTGCCGGGGGACAGGGACTACGAGCAGTACTTC. Amino acids: CASSVPGDRDYEQYF. This chain links TRBV25-1 with TRBJ2-7, with 9 bases identical to TRBD1. J was trimmed by 3 bases and V by 4 bases; bases with no gene match: 7. This CDR3 has 15 amino acids. From germline, CDR1 is MGHDK and CDR2 SYGVNS.

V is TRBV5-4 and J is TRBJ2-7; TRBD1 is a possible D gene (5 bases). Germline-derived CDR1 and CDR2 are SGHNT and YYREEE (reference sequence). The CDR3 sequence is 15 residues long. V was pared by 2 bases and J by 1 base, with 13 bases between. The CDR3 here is CASSLQVGVSYEQYF. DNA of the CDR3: TGTGCCAGCAGCTTACAGGTTGGCGTATCCTACGAGCAGTACTTC.

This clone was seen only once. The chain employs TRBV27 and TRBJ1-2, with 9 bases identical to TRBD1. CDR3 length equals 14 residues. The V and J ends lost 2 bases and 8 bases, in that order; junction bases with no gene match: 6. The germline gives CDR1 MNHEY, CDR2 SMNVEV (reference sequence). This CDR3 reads CASSLHRGRQGYTF. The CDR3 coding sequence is TGTGCCAGCAGTTTACACAGGGGGCGGCAGGGCTACACCTTC.

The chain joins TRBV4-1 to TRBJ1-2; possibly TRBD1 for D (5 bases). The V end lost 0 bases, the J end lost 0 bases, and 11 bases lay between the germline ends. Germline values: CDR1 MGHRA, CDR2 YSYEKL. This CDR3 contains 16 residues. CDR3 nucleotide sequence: TGCGCCAGCAGCCAAGATTCGGGGGACCCTAACTATGGCTACACCTTC. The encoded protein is CASSQDSGDPNYGYTF.

The CDR3 is CASSAGTGNTGELFF. The CDR3 nucleotides read TGCGCCAGCAGCGCCGGGACTGGGAACACCGGGGAGCTGTTTTTT. V and J are TRBV5-1 and TRBJ2-2, with a possible D match to TRBD2 (6 bases). Germline CDR1 is SGHRS and CDR2 is YFSETQ. The CDR3 length is 15 residues. V dropped 4 bases and J dropped 1 base, with 11 bases sitting between them.

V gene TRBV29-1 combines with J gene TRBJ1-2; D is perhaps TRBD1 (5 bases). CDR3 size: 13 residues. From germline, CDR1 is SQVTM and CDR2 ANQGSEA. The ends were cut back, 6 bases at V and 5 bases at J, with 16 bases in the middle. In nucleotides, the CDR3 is TGCAGCGTCGGAGGGGCTCGGGAATATGGCTACACCTTC. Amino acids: CSVGGAREYGYTF.

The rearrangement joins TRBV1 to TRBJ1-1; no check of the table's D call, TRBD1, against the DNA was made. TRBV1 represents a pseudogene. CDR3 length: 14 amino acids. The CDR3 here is CTSSQARPNTEAFF. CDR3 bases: TGCACCAGCAGCCAGGCCCGCCCGAACACTGAAGCTTTCTTT.

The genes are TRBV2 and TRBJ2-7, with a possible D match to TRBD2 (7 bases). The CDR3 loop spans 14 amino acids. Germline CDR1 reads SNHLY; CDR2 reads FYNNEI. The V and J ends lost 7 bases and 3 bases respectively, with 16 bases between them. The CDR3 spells CASKPGGLDYEQYF. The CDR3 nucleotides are TGTGCCAGCAAACCCGGGGGGCTAGACTACGAGCAGTACTTC.

CDR3: CASSLGGSSTNEKLFF. In DNA, the CDR3 is TGTGCCAGCAGCTTGGGGGGCAGTTCAACTAATGAAAAACTGTTTTTT. The gene calls are TRBV5-4 and TRBJ1-4; D is perhaps TRBD1 (5 bases). The CDR3 sequence is 16 residues long. Trimming removed 0 bases from V and 0 bases from J, with 9 bases in between. Germline V gene sequence: CDR1 SGHNT, CDR2 YYREEE (reference sequence).

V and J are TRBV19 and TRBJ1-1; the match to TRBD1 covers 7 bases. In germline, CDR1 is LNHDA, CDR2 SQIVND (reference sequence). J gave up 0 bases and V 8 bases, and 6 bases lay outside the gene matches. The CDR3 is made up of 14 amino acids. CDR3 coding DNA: TGTGCCAGTCGTCCAGGACAGGTGAACACTGAAGCTTTCTTT. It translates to CASRPGQVNTEAFF. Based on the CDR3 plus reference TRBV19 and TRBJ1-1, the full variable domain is DGGITQSPKYLFRKEGQNVTLSCEQNLNHDAMYWYRQDPGQGLRLIYYSQIVNDFQKGDIAEGYSVSREKKESFPLTVTSAQKNPTAFYLCASRPGQVNTEAFFGQGTRLTVV.

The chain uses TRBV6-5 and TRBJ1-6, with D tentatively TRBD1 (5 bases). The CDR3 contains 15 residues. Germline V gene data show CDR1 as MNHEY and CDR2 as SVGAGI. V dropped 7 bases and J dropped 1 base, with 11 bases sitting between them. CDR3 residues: CASTFGQSYNSPLHF. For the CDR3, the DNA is TGTGCCAGCACCTTCGGACAATCCTATAATTCACCCCTCCACTTT.